This T cell receptor beta chain was sequenced during a study of blood T cell repertoires in COVID-19. The overall study: Collection of acute and convalescent COVID-19 samples took place in the United States, Italy and Spain.

Repertoires were generated with immunoSEQ multiplex PCR, while TCRdb's copy carries only in-frame clones and drops some. The table includes around 140,000 clones, around 89% detected once. Sequencing was performed on peripheral blood. This sequence was found in a man over 45 with acute or convalescent COVID-19.

The CDR3 sequence: CASSEQGAYQPQHF. As DNA, the CDR3 is TGTGCCAGCAGCGAACAGGGGGCCTATCAGCCCCAGCATTTT. The J gene is TRBJ1-5, the V gene TRBV7-6; 9 nucleotides agree with TRBD1. The length of the CDR3 is 14 residues. Per the germline V gene, CDR1 is SGHVS and CDR2 is FNYEAQ. V lost 5 bases, J lost 5 bases, and 4 bases stayed unmatched.